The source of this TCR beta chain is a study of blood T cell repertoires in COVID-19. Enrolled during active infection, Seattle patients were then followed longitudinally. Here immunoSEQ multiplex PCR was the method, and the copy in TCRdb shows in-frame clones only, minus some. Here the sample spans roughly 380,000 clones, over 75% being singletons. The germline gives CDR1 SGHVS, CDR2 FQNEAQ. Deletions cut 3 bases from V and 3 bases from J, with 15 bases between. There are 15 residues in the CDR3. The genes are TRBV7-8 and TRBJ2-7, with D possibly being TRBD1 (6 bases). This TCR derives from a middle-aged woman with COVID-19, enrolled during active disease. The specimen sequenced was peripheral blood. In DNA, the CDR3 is TGTGCCAGCAGCTTCCCGACAGGAGATAGCTACGAGCAGTACTTC. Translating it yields CASSFPTGDSYEQYF.